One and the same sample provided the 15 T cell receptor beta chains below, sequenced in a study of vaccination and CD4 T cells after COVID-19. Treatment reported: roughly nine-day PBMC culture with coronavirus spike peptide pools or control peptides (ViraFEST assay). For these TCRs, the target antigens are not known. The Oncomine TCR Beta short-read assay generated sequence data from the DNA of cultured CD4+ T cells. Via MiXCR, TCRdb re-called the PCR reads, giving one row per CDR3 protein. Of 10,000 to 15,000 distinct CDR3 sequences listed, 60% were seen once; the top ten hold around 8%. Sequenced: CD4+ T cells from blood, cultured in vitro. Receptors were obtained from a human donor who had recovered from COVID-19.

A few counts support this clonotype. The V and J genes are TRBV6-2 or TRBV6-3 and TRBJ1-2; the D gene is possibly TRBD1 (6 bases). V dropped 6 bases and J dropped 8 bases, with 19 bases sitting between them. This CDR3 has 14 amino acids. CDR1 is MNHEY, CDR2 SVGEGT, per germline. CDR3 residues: CASSRGGLLVGYTF. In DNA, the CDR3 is TGTGCCAGCAGCCGCGGGGGGCTGCTGGTAGGCTACACCTTC.

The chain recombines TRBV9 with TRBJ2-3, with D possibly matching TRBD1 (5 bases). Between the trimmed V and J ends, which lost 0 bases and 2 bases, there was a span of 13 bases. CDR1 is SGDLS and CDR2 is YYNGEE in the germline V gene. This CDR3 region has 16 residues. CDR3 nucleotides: TGTGCCAGCAGCGTAGGGGGCAGGCGACACACAGATACGCAGTATTTT. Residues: CASSVGGRRHTDTQYF.

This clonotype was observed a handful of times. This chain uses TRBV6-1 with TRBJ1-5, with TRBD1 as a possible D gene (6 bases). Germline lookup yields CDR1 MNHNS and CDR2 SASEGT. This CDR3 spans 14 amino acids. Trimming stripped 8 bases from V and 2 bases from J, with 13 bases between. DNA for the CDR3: TGTGCCAGCGCCGAATACAGGGGCAATCAGCCCCAGCATTTT. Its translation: CASAEYRGNQPQHF.

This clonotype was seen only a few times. The CDR3 nucleotides are TGCAGTGCTATCGCCGGGACCGATAATCAGCCCCAGCATTTT. It yields the protein CSAIAGTDNQPQHF. The J gene is TRBJ1-5, the V gene TRBV20-1; weak D call: TRBD1 (5 bases). Trimming shortened V by 4 bases and J by 4 bases, and 14 bases separated the two germline ends. CDR1 and CDR2 from the germline V gene are DFQATT and SNEGSKA (reference sequence). The CDR3 covers 14 residues.

The CDR3 nucleotides read TGTGCCTGGAGTGGAGGCGGGAGCCGGGAGACCCAGTACTTC. Translating gives CAWSGGGSRETQYF. The rearrangement joins TRBV30 to TRBJ2-5; 7 positions agree with TRBD2. This CDR3 spans 14 amino acids. With V trimmed by 1 base and J by 5 bases, 7 bases remained unmatched. Germline CDR1 and CDR2: GTSNPN and SVGIG (reference sequence).

CDR3: CASSLNTETQYF. In DNA form, the CDR3 reads TGTGCCAGCAGCTTAAATACCGAGACCCAGTACTTC. This chain connects TRBV7-6 to TRBJ2-5; D is unclear. CDR1 SGHVS and CDR2 FNYEAQ come from the germline V gene. V was cut by 2 bases and J by 5 bases, with 6 bases left in between. The CDR3 spans 12 residues.

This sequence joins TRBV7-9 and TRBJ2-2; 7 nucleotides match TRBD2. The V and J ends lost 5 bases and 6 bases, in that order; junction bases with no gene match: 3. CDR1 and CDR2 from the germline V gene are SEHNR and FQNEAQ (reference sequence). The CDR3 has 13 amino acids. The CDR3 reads CASSRGDAGELFF. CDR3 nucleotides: TGTGCCAGCAGCCGGGGGGATGCCGGGGAGCTGTTTTTT.

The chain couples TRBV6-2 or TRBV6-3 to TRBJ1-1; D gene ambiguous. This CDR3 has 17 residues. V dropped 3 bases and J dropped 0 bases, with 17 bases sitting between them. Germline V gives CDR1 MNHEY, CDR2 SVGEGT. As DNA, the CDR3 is TGTGCCAGCAGTTATAGGAGGACCACCCCGCTGAACACTGAAGCTTTCTTT. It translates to CASSYRRTTPLNTEAFF.

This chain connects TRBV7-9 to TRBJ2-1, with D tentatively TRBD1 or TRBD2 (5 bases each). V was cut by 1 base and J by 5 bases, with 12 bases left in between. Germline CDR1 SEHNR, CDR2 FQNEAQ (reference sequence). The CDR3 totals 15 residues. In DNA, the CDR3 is TGTGCCAGCAGCTTAGAGGGACGGATCAACAATGAGCAGTTCTTC. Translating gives CASSLEGRINNEQFF.

The CDR3 region is CAWSTVLGPNQPQHF. The CDR3 DNA follows: TGTGCCTGGAGTACCGTATTGGGTCCGAATCAGCCCCAGCATTTT. V and J are TRBV30 and TRBJ1-5; D ambiguous. The CDR3 length is 15 residues. Trimming pared 2 bases from V and 4 bases from J, leaving 15 bases between. In germline, CDR1 is GTSNPN, CDR2 SVGIG (reference sequence).

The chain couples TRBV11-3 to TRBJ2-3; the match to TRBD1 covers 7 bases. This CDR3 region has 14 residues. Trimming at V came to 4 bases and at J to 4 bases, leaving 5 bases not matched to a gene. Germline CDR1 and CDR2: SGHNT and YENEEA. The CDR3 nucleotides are TGTGCCAGCAGCTCTCGGACAGGATCAGATACGCAGTATTTT. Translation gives CASSSRTGSDTQYF.

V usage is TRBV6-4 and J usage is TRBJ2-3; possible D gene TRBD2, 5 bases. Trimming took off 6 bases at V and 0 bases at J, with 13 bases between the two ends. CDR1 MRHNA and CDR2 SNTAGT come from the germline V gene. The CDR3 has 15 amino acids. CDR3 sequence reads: CASRQSGTSTDTQYF. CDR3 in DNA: TGTGCCAGCAGACAAAGCGGAACTAGCACAGATACGCAGTATTTT.

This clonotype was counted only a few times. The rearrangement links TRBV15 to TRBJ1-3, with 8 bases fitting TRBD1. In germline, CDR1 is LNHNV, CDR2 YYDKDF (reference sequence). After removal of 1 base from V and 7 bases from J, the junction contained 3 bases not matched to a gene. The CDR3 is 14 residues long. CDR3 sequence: CATSRGRGLNTIYF. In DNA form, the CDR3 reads TGTGCCACCAGCAGAGGCAGGGGGCTTAACACCATATATTTT.

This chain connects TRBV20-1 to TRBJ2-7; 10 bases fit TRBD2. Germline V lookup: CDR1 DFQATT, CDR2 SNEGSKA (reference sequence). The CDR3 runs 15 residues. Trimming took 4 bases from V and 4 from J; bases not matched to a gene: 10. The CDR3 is CSAKIIGLAEYEQYF. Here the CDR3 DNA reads TGCAGTGCTAAAATTATCGGACTAGCGGAATACGAGCAGTACTTC.

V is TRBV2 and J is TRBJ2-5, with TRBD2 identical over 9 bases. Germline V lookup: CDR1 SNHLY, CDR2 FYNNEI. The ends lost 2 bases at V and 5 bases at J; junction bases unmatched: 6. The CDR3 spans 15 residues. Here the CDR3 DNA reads TGTGCCAGCAGTGAACAACTAGCGGGCAGCGAGACCCAGTACTTC. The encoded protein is CASSEQLAGSETQYF.